This T cell receptor beta chain was captured by sequencing in a study of post-analysis software for immune sequencing data. Overall study context: Clinical courses comprised relapsing-remitting, secondary progressive and progressive-relapsing multiple sclerosis. Study-wide findings and caveats: Diversity measured as normalized Chao1 was significantly lower in multiple sclerosis patients than in controls. The F measure placed samples prepared in the same batch into strongly shared clusters. Roughly five TRBV segments occurring more often in patients than controls included TRBV5-6, TRBV5-1 and TRBV20-1.

The CDR3 runs 15 residues. V gave up 0 bases and J gave up 2 bases, with 8 bases separating them. CDR1 and CDR2 (germline): MNHEY, SMNVEV (reference sequence). Unique molecular identifiers were carried by the TCR beta cDNA libraries. Input amounts of 1 to 10 million T cells were used. These gave roughly 0.5 million cDNA molecules, so each molecule approximated one T cell. MiXCR was run by TCRdb on the PCR reads, yielding one entry per CDR3 protein. This sample yields under 650,000 distinct CDR3 sequences, of which 44% are seen a single time; more than 1.5% belongs to the top ten. A note on this clonotype: Its antigen remains unidentified.

The sample consisted of blood. The V gene is TRBV27, the J gene TRBJ2-4; unclear D gene. This clonotype was sampled from a girl aged 5 to 17 with multiple sclerosis. The CDR3 DNA reads as TGTGCCAGCAGTTTATCCCCCCTAACCAAAAACATTCAGTACTTC. It yields the protein CASSLSPLTKNIQYF.